Below are 14 T cell receptor beta chains sequenced from a single sample in a study of blood T cell repertoires in COVID-19. The method was immunoSEQ multiplex PCR; TCRdb's version includes in-frame clones alone and lacks a portion of them. Of around 160,000 clones listed, approximately 85% are singletons. The sequenced material came from peripheral blood. The source is a woman aged 60 to 75 with COVID-19, enrolled during active disease.

The chain carries TRBV7-2 and TRBJ2-5, with TRBD2 matching over 8 bases. CDR1 and CDR2 from the germline V gene are SGHTA and FQGNSA. The trim removed 5 bases at V and 13 bases at J, leaving 12 bases unmatched. The CDR3 spans 13 residues. For the CDR3, the DNA is TGTGCCAGCAGCCCTTCAGGGGCGGGGGGTCGGTACTTC. Residues: CASSPSGAGGRYF.

The chain employs TRBV30 and TRBJ1-1; 8 bases match TRBD1. The CDR3 covers 17 residues. Germline V CDR1 and CDR2: GTSNPN, SVGIG (reference sequence). V shed 2 bases, J shed 4 bases, and the junction held 15 bases outside the gene matches. The CDR3 sequence: CAWSSLPGQAWGTEAFF. The CDR3, as DNA: TGTGCCTGGAGTTCATTACCGGGACAGGCCTGGGGCACTGAAGCTTTCTTT.

The rearrangement links TRBV10-3 to TRBJ1-6, with TRBD1 matching 7 bases. The germline CDR1 and CDR2 sequences are ENHRY and SYGVKD. This CDR3 has 14 residues. Trimming cost V 6 bases and J 4 bases; bases outside gene matches: 3. The CDR3, as DNA: TGTGCCATCAGCCGGGACAGATATAATTCACCCCTCCACTTT. This gives the protein CAISRDRYNSPLHF.

Turning to this clone: Distinct nucleotide sequences in the sample also encode this CDR3. The chain recombines TRBV5-1 with TRBJ1-1; TRBD1 matches at 9 bases. This CDR3 spans 16 amino acids. The germline V gene has CDR1 SGHRS and CDR2 YFSETQ. With 4 bases clipped from V and 0 bases from J, the junction kept 7 bases outside the gene matches. The CDR3 bases are TGCGCCAGCAGCCTCGGGACAGGGACTATGAACACTGAAGCTTTCTTT. As protein: CASSLGTGTMNTEAFF.

The genes are TRBV6-4 and TRBJ2-2; 8 bases are a match to TRBD1. This CDR3 comprises 13 residues. With V trimmed by 3 bases and J by 6 bases, 0 bases remained unmatched. Germline values: CDR1 MRHNA, CDR2 SNTAGT. CDR3 residues: CASSEQGAGELFF. CDR3 sequence (DNA): TGTGCCAGCAGTGAACAGGGGGCCGGGGAGCTGTTTTTT.

The chain couples TRBV18 to TRBJ1-1; TRBD1 is a possible D gene (5 bases). Trimming removed 5 bases from V and 7 bases from J, with 8 bases in between. The germline gives CDR1 KGHSH, CDR2 LQKENI. The CDR3 length is 11 residues. The CDR3 region is CASSGGGEAFF. For the CDR3, the DNA is TGTGCCAGCTCAGGGGGGGGTGAAGCTTTCTTT.

The chain uses TRBV18 and TRBJ2-7; TRBD1 aligns across 8 bases. Trimming took 0 bases from V and 3 from J; bases not matched to a gene: 4. This CDR3 region has 15 residues. Germline V gene sequence: CDR1 KGHSH, CDR2 LQKENI. The CDR3 sequence is CASSPPKTGDYEQYF. Here the CDR3 DNA reads TGTGCCAGCTCACCACCAAAGACAGGGGACTACGAGCAGTACTTC.

V gene TRBV5-1 combines with J gene TRBJ2-1; 9 nucleotides agree with TRBD2. Unmatched junction bases numbered 1, after V lost 0 bases and J lost 6 bases. The CDR3 totals 14 residues. Germline V CDR1 and CDR2: SGHRS, YFSETQ. The chain's CDR3 is CASSLETSGNEQFF. In nucleotides, the CDR3 is TGCGCCAGCAGCTTGGAGACTAGCGGCAATGAGCAGTTCTTC.

This clone showed up just once. The genes are TRBV10-1 and TRBJ2-5; TRBD1 aligns across 11 bases. V lost 3 bases, J lost 4 bases, and 28 bases stayed unmatched. The length of the CDR3 is 23 residues. Looked up from germline, CDR1 is WNHNN and CDR2 is SYGVQD (reference sequence). The CDR3 bases are TGCGCCAGCAGTGAAGGTAGGGTCGTTCGTTGGTACTGCGGGGACAGGGGGGGAGAGACCCAGTACTTC. As protein: CASSEGRVVRWYCGDRGGETQYF.

The chain links TRBV2 to TRBJ1-2, with 7 bases identical to TRBD1. Germline CDR1 is SNHLY and CDR2 is FYNNEI. V lost 10 bases to trimming and J lost 3 bases; unmatched junction nucleotides: 11. The CDR3 spans 14 residues. As DNA, the CDR3 is TGTGCCACCAAAAGGGGCAGGGGGGACTATGGCTACACCTTC. Encoded protein: CATKRGRGDYGYTF.

The chain joins TRBV19 to TRBJ1-5; D is uncertain. V was trimmed by 7 bases and J by 2 bases, leaving 12 bases between them. This CDR3 spans 14 amino acids. In germline, CDR1 is LNHDA, CDR2 SQIVND (reference sequence). The CDR3 coding sequence is TGTGCCAGTATCAACCGCTATGGCAATCAGCCCCAGCATTTT. Translated, it gives CASINRYGNQPQHF.

J is TRBJ2-7 and V is TRBV6-5; D is undetermined. The CDR3 extends over 14 amino acids. The V gene's germline CDR1 is MNHEY and CDR2 SVGAGI. V lost 0 bases and J lost 5, with 11 bases in between. The CDR3 coding sequence is TGTGCCAGCAGTTACTCGCTAGTTCTCGACGAGCAGTACTTC. Protein: CASSYSLVLDEQYF.

The V gene is TRBV7-2, the J gene TRBJ2-1; TRBD1 might be the D (6 bases). Trimming took 2 bases from V and 6 from J, leaving 11 bases between them. The CDR3 consists of 14 residues. CDR1 is SGHTA, CDR2 FQGNSA, per germline. The CDR3 here is CASSLRGLFNEQFF. CDR3 in DNA: TGTGCCAGCAGCTTAAGGGGGTTATTCAATGAGCAGTTCTTC. The full variable domain, completed using reference TRBV7-2 and TRBJ2-1, is GAGVSQSPSNKVTEKGKDVELRCDPISGHTALYWYRQSLGQGLEFLIYFQGNSAPDKSGLPSDRFSAERTGGSVSTLTIQRTQQEDSAVYLCASSLRGLFNEQFFGPGTRLTVL.

By share of the sample, this clone is medium-sized. The chain recombines TRBV4-2 with TRBJ1-3; D unresolved. Germline V lookup: CDR1 LGHNA, CDR2 YNFKEQ. CDR3 length: 16 amino acids. V lost 0 bases, J lost 4 bases, and 13 bases lay in between. The CDR3 coding sequence is TGTGCCAGCAGCCAAGATCTCGGACTCAAAGGAAACACCATATATTTT. Translated, it gives CASSQDLGLKGNTIYF.